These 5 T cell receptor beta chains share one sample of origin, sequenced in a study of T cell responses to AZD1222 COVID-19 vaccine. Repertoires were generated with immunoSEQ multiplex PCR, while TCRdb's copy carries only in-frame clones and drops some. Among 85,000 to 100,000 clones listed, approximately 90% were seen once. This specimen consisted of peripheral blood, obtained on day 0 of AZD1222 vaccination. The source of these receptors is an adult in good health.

DNA of the CDR3: TGTGCCAGCAGGCCGCCGGGGTACGGCTACACCTTC. Its protein product is CASRPPGYGYTF. The chain couples TRBV5-5 to TRBJ1-2; D ambiguous. The length of the CDR3 is 12 residues. The V and J ends lost 5 bases and 8 bases respectively, with 13 bases between them. Germline CDR1 is SGHKS and CDR2 is YYEKEE (reference sequence).

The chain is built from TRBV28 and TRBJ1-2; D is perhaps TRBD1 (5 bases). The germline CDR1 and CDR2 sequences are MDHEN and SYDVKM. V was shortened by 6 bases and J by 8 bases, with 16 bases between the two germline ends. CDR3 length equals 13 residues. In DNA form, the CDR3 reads TGTGCCAGCAGACCCACGGGGGTGGGGGGCTACACCTTC. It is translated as CASRPTGVGGYTF.

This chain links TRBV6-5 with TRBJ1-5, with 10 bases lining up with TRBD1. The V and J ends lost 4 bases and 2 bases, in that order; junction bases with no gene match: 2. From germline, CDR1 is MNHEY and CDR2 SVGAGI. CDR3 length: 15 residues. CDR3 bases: TGTGCCAGCAGTTTGGACAGGGGGGGCAATCAGCCCCAGCATTTT. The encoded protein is CASSLDRGGNQPQHF.

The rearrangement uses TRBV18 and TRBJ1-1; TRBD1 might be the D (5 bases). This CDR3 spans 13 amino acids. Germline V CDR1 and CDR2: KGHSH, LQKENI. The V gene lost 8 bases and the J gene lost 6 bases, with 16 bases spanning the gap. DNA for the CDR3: TGTGCCAGCACCCGGGACGGGAAACCTGAAGCTTTCTTT. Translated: CASTRDGKPEAFF.

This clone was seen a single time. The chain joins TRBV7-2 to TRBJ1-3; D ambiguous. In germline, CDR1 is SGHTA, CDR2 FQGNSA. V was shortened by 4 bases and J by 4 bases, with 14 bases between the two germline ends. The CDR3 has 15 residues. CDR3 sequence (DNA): TGTGCCAGCAGCTCGGCCGTAACGGGGGGAAACACCATATATTTT. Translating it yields CASSSAVTGGNTIYF.